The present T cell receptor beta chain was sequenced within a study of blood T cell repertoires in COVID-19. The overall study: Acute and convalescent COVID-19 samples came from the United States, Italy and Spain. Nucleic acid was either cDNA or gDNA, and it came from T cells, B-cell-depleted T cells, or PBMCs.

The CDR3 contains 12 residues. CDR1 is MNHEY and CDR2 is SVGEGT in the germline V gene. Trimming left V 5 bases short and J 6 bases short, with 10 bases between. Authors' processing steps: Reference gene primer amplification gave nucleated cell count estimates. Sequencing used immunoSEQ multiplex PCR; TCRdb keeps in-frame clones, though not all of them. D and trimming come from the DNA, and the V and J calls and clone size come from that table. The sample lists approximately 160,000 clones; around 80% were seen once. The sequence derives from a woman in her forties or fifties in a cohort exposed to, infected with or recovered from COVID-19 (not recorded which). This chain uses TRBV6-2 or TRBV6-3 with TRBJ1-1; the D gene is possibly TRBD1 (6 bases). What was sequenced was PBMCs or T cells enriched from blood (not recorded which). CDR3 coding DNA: TGTGCCAGCAGTGGGGGGGCACCTGAAGCTTTCTTT. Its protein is CASSGGAPEAFF.